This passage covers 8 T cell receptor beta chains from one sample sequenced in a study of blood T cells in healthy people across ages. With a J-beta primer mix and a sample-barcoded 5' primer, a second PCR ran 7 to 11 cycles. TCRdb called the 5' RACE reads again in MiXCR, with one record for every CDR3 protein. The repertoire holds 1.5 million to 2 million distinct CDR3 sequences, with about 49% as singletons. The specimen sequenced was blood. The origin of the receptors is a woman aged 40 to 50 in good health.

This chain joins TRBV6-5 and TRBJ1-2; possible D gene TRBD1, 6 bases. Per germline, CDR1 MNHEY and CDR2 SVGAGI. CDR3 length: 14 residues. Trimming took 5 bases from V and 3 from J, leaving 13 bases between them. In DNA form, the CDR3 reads TGTGCCAGCAGTCTCGATGAGGGGGACTATGGCTACACCTTC. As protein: CASSLDEGDYGYTF.

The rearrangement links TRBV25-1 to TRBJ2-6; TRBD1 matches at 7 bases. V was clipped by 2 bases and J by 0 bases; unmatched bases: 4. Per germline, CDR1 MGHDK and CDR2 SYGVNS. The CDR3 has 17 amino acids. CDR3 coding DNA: TGTGCCAGCAGTGAACGACAGGGCCGCTCTGGGGCCAACGTCCTGACTTTC. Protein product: CASSERQGRSGANVLTF.

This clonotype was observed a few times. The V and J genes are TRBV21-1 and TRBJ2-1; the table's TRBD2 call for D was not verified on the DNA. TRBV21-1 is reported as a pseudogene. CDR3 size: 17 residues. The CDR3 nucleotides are TGTGCCAGCAGCAAAGGTGGGCGCGGGGGGGTGATTGGTGAGCAGTTCTTC. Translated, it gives CASSKGGRGGVIGEQFF.

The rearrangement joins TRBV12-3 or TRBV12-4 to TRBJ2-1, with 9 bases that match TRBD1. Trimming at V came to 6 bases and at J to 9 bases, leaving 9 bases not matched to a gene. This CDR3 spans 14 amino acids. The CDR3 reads CASRPGGQGSEQFF. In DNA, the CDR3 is TGTGCCAGCAGGCCCGGGGGACAGGGTAGTGAGCAGTTCTTC.

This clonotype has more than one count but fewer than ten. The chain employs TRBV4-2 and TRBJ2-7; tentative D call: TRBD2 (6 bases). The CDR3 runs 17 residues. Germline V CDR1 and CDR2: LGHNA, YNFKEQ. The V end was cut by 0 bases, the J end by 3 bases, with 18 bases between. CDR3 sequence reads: CASSQEGSGLILYEQYF. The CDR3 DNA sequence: TGTGCCAGCAGCCAAGAGGGCTCGGGACTGATTCTCTACGAGCAGTACTTC.

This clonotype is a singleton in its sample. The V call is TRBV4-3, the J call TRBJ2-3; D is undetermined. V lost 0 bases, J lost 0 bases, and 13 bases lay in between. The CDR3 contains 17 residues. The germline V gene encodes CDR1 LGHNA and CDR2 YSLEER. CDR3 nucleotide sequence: TGCGCCAGCAGCCAAGAGGATCCCCTTCCCAGCACAGATACGCAGTATTTT. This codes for CASSQEDPLPSTDTQYF.

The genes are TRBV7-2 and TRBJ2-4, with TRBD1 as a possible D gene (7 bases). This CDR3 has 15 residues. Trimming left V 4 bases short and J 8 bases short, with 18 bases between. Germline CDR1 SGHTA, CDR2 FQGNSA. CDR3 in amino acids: CASSSFHRGGDIQYF. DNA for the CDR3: TGTGCCAGCAGCTCATTCCACAGGGGCGGGGACATTCAGTACTTC.

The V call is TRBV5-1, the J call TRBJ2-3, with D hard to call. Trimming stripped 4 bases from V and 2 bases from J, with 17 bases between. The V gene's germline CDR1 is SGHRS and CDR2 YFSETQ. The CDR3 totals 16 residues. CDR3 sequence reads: CASSITIMGPTDTQYF. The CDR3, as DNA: TGCGCCAGCAGCATAACAATTATGGGCCCCACAGATACGCAGTATTTT. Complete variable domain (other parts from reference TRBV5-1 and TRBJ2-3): KAGVTQTPRYLIKTRGQQVTLSCSPISGHRSVSWYQQTPGQGLQFLFEYFSETQRNKGNFPGRFSGRQFSNSRSEMNVSTLELGDSALYLCASSITIMGPTDTQYFGPGTRLTVL.